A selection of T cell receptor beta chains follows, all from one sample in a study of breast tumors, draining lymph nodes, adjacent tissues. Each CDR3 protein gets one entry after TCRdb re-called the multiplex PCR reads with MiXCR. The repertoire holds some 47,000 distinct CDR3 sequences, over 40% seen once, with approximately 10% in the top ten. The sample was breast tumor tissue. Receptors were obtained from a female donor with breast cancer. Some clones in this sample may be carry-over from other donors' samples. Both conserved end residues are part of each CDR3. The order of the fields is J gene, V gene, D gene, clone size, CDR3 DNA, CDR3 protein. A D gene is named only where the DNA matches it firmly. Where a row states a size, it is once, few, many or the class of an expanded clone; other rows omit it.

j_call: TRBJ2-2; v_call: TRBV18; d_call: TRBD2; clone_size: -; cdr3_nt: TGTGCCAGCTCACCGCCCACTAGCGGGAGAGGGGAGCTGTTTTTT; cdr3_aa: CASSPPTSGRGELFF
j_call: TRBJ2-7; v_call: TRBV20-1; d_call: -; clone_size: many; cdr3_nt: TGCAGTGCTAGAGATTACGGGCACGTCTACGAGCAGTACTTC; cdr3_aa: CSARDYGHVYEQYF
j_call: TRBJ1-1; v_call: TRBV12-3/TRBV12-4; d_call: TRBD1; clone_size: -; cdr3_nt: TGTGCCAGCAGGGGGGGACAGGGCTACCTAATGAACACTGAAGCTTTCTTT; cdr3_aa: CASRGGQGYLMNTEAFF
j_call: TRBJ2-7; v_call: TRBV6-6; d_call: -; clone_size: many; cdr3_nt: TGTGCCAGCAGTCACTCCGGCCTCACCTACGAGCAGTACTTC; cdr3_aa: CASSHSGLTYEQYF
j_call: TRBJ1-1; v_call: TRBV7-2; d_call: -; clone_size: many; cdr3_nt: TGTGCCAGCAGCGGGACAAGGGGGATGTACACTGAAGCTTTCTTT; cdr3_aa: CASSGTRGMYTEAFF
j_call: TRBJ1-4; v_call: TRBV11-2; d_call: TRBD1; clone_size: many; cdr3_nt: TGTGCCAGCAGCCCGATGGGACAGGGCTTTGAAAAACTGTTTTTT; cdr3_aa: CASSPMGQGFEKLFF
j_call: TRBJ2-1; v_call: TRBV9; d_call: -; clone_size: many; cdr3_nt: TGTGCCAGCAGCGTAGAGGTCAGCGAGCAGTTCTTC; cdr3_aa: CASSVEVSEQFF
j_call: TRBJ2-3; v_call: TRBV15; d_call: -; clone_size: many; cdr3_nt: TGTGCCAGCAAGGCGGCGACTAGCACAGATACGCAGTATTTT; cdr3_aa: CASKAATSTDTQYF
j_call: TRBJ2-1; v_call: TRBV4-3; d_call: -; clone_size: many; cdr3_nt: TGCGCCAGCAGCCAAGAAAGCGGGCCGGTGGGAAATGAGCAGTTCTTC; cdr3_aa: CASSQESGPVGNEQFF
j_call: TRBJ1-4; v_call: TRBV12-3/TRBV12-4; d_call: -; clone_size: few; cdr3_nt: TGTGCCAGCAGTTTCGGGACGGGGAGAAATGAAAAACTGTTTTTT; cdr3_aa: CASSFGTGRNEKLFF
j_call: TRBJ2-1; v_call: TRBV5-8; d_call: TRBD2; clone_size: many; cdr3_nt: TGTGCCAGCTATGAGCTAGCGGGAGATCCACTCTCCTACAATGAGCAGTTCTTC; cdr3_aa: CASYELAGDPLSYNEQFF
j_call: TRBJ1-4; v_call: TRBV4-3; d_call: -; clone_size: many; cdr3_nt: TGCGCCAGCAGCCAAGAAAGGAGGGTGGAGGAAAAACTGTTTTTT; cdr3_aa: CASSQERRVEEKLFF
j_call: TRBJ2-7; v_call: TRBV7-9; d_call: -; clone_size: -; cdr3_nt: TGTGCCAGCAGCTTAGATCGCGGGACAACCTACGAGCAGTACTTC; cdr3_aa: CASSLDRGTTYEQYF
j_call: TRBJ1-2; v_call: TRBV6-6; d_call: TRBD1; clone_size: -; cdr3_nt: TGTGCCACCAGTGATCCGGGACAGAACTATGGCTACACCTTC; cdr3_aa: CATSDPGQNYGYTF
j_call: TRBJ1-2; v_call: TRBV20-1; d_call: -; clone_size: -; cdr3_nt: TGCAGTGCTCGAGAGGAAGGGTTGAAGTATGGCTACACCTTC; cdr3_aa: CSAREEGLKYGYTF
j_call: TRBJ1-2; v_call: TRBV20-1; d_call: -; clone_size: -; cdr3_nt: TGCAGTGGTTTATTTCCGGGACCGGCGAGTCGGATCTATGGCTACACCTTC; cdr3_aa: CSGLFPGPASRIYGYTF
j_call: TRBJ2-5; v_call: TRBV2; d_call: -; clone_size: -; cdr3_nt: TGTGCCAGCGGGAAGGTGCACCAAGAGACCCAGTACTTC; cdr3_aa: CASGKVHQETQYF
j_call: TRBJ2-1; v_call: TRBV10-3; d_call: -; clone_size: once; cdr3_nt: TGTGCCATCAGTGAGAAGGACAGATACAATGAGCAGTTCTTC; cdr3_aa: CAISEKDRYNEQFF
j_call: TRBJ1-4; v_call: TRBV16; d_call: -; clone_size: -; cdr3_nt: TGTGCCAGCGCCGCATACCTCGGTTCGTTGCGCGCCGAAAAACTGTTTTTT; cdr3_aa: CASAAYLGSLRAEKLFF
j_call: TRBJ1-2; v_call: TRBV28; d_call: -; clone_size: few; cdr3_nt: TGTGCCAGCAGTTCGGGACGGGCGGTGGTGGGCTACACCTTC; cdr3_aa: CASSSGRAVVGYTF
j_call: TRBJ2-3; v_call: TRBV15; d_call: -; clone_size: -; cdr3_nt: TGTGCCACCAGCAGAGGGGTCCAGAGGGATGAGCAGTATTTT; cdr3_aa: CATSRGVQRDEQYF
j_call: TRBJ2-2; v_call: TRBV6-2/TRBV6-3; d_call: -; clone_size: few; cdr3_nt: TGTGCCAGCAGTCATAAGCGGGACACCGGGGAGCTGTTTTTT; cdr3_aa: CASSHKRDTGELFF
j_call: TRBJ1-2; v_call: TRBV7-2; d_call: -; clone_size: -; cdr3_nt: TGTGCCAGCAGCTTAGCGATAACAGTCAATGGTTACGCCTTC; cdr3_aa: CASSLAITVNGYAF
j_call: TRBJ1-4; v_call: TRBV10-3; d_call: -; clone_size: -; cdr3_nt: TGTGCCATCAGTGAGCAAAACACTGAAAAACTGTTTTTT; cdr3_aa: CAISEQNTEKLFF
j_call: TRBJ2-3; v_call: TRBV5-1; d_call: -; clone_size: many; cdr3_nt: TGCGCCAGCCGCGTATGGGACTCAGATACGCAGTATTTT; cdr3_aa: CASRVWDSDTQYF